Below are 19 T cell receptor beta chains sequenced from a single sample in a study of T-cell memory formation after mild COVID-19. MiXCR, run by TCRdb on the 5' RACE reads, gives a single entry per CDR3 protein. The sample has about 210,000 distinct CDR3 sequences, 27% seen once. The source material was PBMCs or a T cell subset sorted from them (not recorded which). The receptors derive from an adult woman who had mild COVID-19 (a few samples of this study predate the infection). Cell type and time point are not known.

In its sample, this clonotype was seen a few times. The chain uses TRBV20-1 and TRBJ2-3; 9 positions match TRBD2. The junction had 6 bases not matched to a gene; V was cut back by 5 bases and J by 0 bases. The CDR3 has 15 amino acids. Germline CDR1 and CDR2: DFQATT and SNEGSKA (reference sequence). The CDR3 sequence is CSAPRLAESTDTQYF. The CDR3 DNA is TGCAGTGCTCCCCGACTAGCGGAGAGCACAGATACGCAGTATTTT.

The rearrangement uses TRBV11-2 and TRBJ2-3; weak D call: TRBD1 (5 bases). In germline, CDR1 is SGHAT, CDR2 FQNNGV. This CDR3 has 15 amino acids. Trimming pared 5 bases from V and 4 bases from J, leaving 16 bases between. The CDR3, as DNA: TGTGCCAGCAGCCCCGTGGGGCACGACGCAGATACGCAGTATTTT. Translated, it gives CASSPVGHDADTQYF.

The V call is TRBV5-1, the J call TRBJ2-7; D gene ambiguous. V dropped 2 bases and J dropped 3 bases, with 12 bases sitting between them. Per germline, CDR1 SGHRS and CDR2 YFSETQ. This CDR3 has 14 residues. This chain's CDR3 is CASSLLTQSYEQYF. Here the CDR3 DNA reads TGCGCCAGCAGCTTACTGACACAGAGCTACGAGCAGTACTTC.

This clonotype was picked up a small number of times. The genes are TRBV14 and TRBJ2-2; the D is unclear. This CDR3 spans 14 amino acids. The germline V gene encodes CDR1 SGHDN and CDR2 FVKESK. V was trimmed by 4 bases and J by 5 bases, leaving 11 bases between them. CDR3 sequence: CASSPFYTTGELFF. The CDR3 nucleotides read TGTGCCAGCAGCCCGTTCTACACGACCGGGGAGCTGTTTTTT.

The gene calls are TRBV30 and TRBJ2-1; D remains ambiguous. V was cut by 1 base and J by 6 bases, with 7 bases left in between. The CDR3 sequence is 12 residues long. Germline V CDR1 and CDR2: GTSNPN, SVGIG (reference sequence). CDR3: CAWSESLNEQFF. CDR3 DNA sequence: TGTGCCTGGAGTGAATCGCTCAATGAGCAGTTCTTC.

This clonotype was counted between two and nine times. The V call is TRBV7-6, the J call TRBJ2-3; 7 bases line up with TRBD2. CDR1 and CDR2 from the germline V gene are SGHVS and FNYEAQ. V was clipped by 2 bases and J by 1 base; unmatched bases: 6. The CDR3 sequence is 16 residues long. The CDR3 protein is CASSLSPTSGTDTQYF. The CDR3 DNA sequence: TGTGCCAGCAGCTTATCCCCCACTAGCGGCACAGATACGCAGTATTTT.

The V and J genes are TRBV7-2 and TRBJ1-1, with D tentatively TRBD1 (5 bases). Germline values: CDR1 SGHTA, CDR2 FQGNSA. This CDR3 is built from 12 residues. Trimming took 7 bases from V and 7 from J, leaving 13 bases between them. This CDR3 is CASTKGRIEAFF. The CDR3 DNA sequence: TGTGCCAGCACTAAGGGACGGATTGAAGCTTTCTTT.

The genes are TRBV7-8 and TRBJ2-5, with 9 bases matching TRBD1. The J segment lost 2 bases and the V segment lost 4 bases, leaving 5 bases of the junction unmatched. This CDR3 comprises 15 residues. Germline V gene lookup returns CDR1 SGHVS and CDR2 FQNEAQ. This CDR3 is CASSSGTGTQETQYF. The CDR3 nucleotides are TGTGCCAGCAGCTCTGGGACAGGGACGCAAGAGACCCAGTACTTC.

The chain has TRBV24-1 and TRBJ2-3, with D perhaps TRBD1 or TRBD2 (5 bases each). V lost 3 bases, J lost 1 base, and 10 bases lay in between. The CDR3 runs to 15 residues. CDR1 and CDR2 from the germline V gene are KGHDR and SFDVKD. The CDR3 DNA is TGTGCCACCAGTGATGGAGTGGGGGGCACAGATACGCAGTATTTT. As protein: CATSDGVGGTDTQYF.

This chain links TRBV9 with TRBJ1-2, with TRBD1 as a possible D gene (5 bases). The length of the CDR3 is 14 residues. Germline-derived CDR1 and CDR2 are SGDLS and YYNGEE. The V end was cut by 0 bases, the J end by 4 bases, with 10 bases between. In nucleotides, the CDR3 is TGTGCCAGCAGCGTAGCTTTGGACACCTATGGCTACACCTTC. Protein sequence: CASSVALDTYGYTF.

This clonotype has a count of ten or more. The chain carries TRBV5-1 and TRBJ2-5; 10 nucleotides match TRBD1. Germline V lookup: CDR1 SGHRS, CDR2 YFSETQ. Trimming cost V 4 bases and J 3 bases; bases outside gene matches: 3. CDR3 length: 14 residues. The CDR3 loop is CASSPGTGEETQYF. The CDR3 bases are TGCGCCAGCAGCCCCGGGACAGGGGAAGAGACCCAGTACTTC.

CDR3 DNA: TGTGCCAGCAGCCAGCCGTTATCGCGCGGGGGGGATCAAGAGACCCAGTACTTC. Its protein is CASSQPLSRGGDQETQYF. V is TRBV4-2 and J is TRBJ2-5; TRBD2 matches at 9 bases. Per the germline V gene, CDR1 is LGHNA and CDR2 is YNFKEQ. This CDR3 comprises 18 residues. Trimming took 3 bases from V and 2 from J; bases not matched to a gene: 13.

In its sample, this clonotype was seen a few times. This rearrangement joins TRBV7-9 to TRBJ2-7, with 8 positions matching TRBD1. The CDR3 is 13 amino acids. Germline CDR1 SEHNR, CDR2 FQNEAQ (reference sequence). Germline trimming cut 3 bases from V and 6 bases from J; bases unmatched to any gene: 4. The CDR3 sequence: CASSFGQGGEQYF. The DNA for the CDR3 is TGTGCCAGCAGCTTTGGACAGGGCGGCGAGCAGTACTTC.

The chain joins TRBV20-1 to TRBJ2-7, with D possibly being TRBD2 (5 bases). The length of the CDR3 is 13 residues. The V and J ends lost 2 bases and 2 bases respectively, with 10 bases between them. In germline, CDR1 is DFQATT, CDR2 SNEGSKA (reference sequence). The CDR3 sequence is CSARPSGAYEQYF. CDR3 DNA: TGCAGTGCTAGACCCAGCGGAGCCTACGAGCAGTACTTC.

This clonotype has just a few counts. The V and J genes are TRBV5-1 and TRBJ2-6, with D unresolved. Trimming cost V 0 bases and J 4 bases, with 11 bases left between them. The CDR3 runs 16 residues. Germline assignment: CDR1 SGHRS and CDR2 YFSETQ. CDR3 amino acids: CASSLEFQAGANVLTF. The CDR3 region has the DNA TGCGCCAGCAGCTTGGAGTTCCAGGCGGGGGCCAACGTCCTGACTTTC.

The gene calls are TRBV6-5 and TRBJ2-1; TRBD2 agrees at 7 bases. Germline V lookup: CDR1 MNHEY, CDR2 SVGAGI. The CDR3 has 15 residues. The V and J ends lost 7 bases and 5 bases, in that order; junction bases with no gene match: 11. The CDR3 sequence: CASTQWGGTHNEQFF. CDR3 DNA: TGTGCCAGCACCCAATGGGGGGGAACTCACAATGAGCAGTTCTTC.

This clonotype was counted only a few times. This chain joins TRBV5-8 and TRBJ1-4; 10 nucleotides match TRBD1. V gave up 0 bases and J gave up 7 bases; unmatched junction bases: 6. CDR1 and CDR2 (germline): SGHTS, YDEGEE. This CDR3 has 16 residues. In DNA form, the CDR3 reads TGTGCCAGCAGCTTGGGACAGGGGGCGCTTTTTGAAAAACTGTTTTTT. Protein product: CASSLGQGALFEKLFF.

This clonotype was found a few times. DNA of the CDR3: TGTGCCAGCAGCCGTTTTGTGGGAGGGCAAGTATCCTACAATGAGCAGTTCTTC. Amino acid sequence: CASSRFVGGQVSYNEQFF. V gene TRBV4-2 combines with J gene TRBJ2-1; TRBD2 agrees at 7 bases. The CDR3 spans 18 residues. V lost 4 bases, J lost 1 base, and 13 bases stayed unmatched. CDR1 LGHNA and CDR2 YNFKEQ come from the germline V gene.

This chain links TRBV3-1 with TRBJ1-6; D unclear. The germline V gene has CDR1 LGHDT and CDR2 YNNKEL (reference sequence). This CDR3 has 12 amino acids. V lost 7 bases, J lost 8 bases, and 9 bases lay in between. CDR3 bases: TGTGCCAGCACCCGTGCCGATTCACCCCTCCACTTT. Its protein is CASTRADSPLHF.